This TCR beta chain was sequenced for a study of blood T cell repertoires in COVID-19. Study context: Donors in the United States, Italy and Spain gave samples during acute or convalescent COVID-19. T cells, B-cell-depleted T cells, or PBMCs provided the cDNA or gDNA that served as material.

The germline V gene has CDR1 SGHTA and CDR2 FQGTGA. V was cut by 2 bases and J by 9 bases, with 11 bases left in between. This CDR3 is 14 amino acids long. Per the authors' pipeline: Researchers report that nucleated cell counts were estimated from reference gene primer amplification. Data came from immunoSEQ multiplex PCR; TCRdb stores just in-frame clones and leaves some out. The DNA was the basis for D and trimming; V, J and clone size are from that table. The data show fewer than 250,000 clones, about 85% seen once. Sequencing was carried out using peripheral blood. V usage is TRBV7-3 and J usage is TRBJ1-6; D not resolved. The receptor's source is a man in his 70s with acute or convalescent COVID-19. The CDR3 here is CASSLGLRGSPLHF. The CDR3 coding sequence is TGTGCCAGCAGCTTAGGACTCCGGGGTTCACCCCTCCACTTT.